This T cell receptor (beta chain) was obtained from a study of T cell responses to AZD1222 COVID-19 vaccine. Study results and limitations: As reported, nearly half of all spike-specific TCRs target variant regions that are unmutated.

Turning to this clone: The antigen remains undetermined.

The table came from immunoSEQ multiplex PCR; TCRdb's copy has only in-frame clones and leaves some out. The table has roughly 120,000 clones, 70% to 90% seen once. CDR3 size: 16 residues. V was clipped by 1 base and J by 4 bases; unmatched bases: 4. Germline loops: CDR1 LNHNV, CDR2 YYDKDF (reference sequence). This chain links TRBV15 with TRBJ1-5; 10 nucleotides agree with TRBD1. This TCR came from an adult in good health. Sequences were derived from peripheral blood, sampled on day 0 of AZD1222 vaccination. CDR3 residues: CATSRGGTGENQPQHF. CDR3 nucleotides: TGTGCCACCAGCAGAGGCGGGACAGGGGAAAATCAGCCCCAGCATTTT.